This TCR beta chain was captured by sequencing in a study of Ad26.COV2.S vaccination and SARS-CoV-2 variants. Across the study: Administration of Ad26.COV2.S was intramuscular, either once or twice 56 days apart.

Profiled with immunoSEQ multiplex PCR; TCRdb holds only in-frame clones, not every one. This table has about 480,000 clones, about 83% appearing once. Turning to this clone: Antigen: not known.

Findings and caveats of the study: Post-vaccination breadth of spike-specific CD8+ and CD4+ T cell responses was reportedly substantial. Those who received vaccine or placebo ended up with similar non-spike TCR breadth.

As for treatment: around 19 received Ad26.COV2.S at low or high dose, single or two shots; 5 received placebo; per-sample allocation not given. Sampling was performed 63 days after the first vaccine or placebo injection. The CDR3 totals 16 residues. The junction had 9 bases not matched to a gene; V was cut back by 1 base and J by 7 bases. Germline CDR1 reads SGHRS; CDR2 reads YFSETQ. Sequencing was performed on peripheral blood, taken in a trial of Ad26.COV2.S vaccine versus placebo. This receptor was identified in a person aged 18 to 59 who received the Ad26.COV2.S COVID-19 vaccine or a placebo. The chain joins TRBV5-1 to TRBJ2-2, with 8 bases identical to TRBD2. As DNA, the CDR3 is TGCGCCAGCAGCTTGTTTCGGGAGGGATCCGGCGGGGAGCTGTTTTTT. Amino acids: CASSLFREGSGGELFF.